This T cell receptor (beta chain) was identified during a study of T cell repertoires in cytomegalovirus infection. In the study overall: Selected CMV epitopes included recently identified HLA-C-restricted ones as well as well-studied HLA-B-restricted ones. CMV infection together with matching HLA type was indicated by public TCR beta signatures. General observations from the study: Pooled public TCR beta family frequency picked out CMV carriers with the relevant HLA. The study found HLA-C-restricted CMV-specific TCR beta clonotypes dominating the ex vivo response.

This clonotype appeared many times. Its antigen is not known. Germline V gene data show CDR1 as SGHVS and CDR2 as FNYEAQ. V lost 3 bases, J lost 8 bases, and 16 bases lay in between. This CDR3 is 15 amino acids long. TCRdb reprocessed the reads with MiXCR, giving one entry per CDR3 protein. The table shows some 900,000 distinct CDR3 sequences, with about 31% occurring only once. This specimen consisted of cultured CD8+ T cells from PBMCs, obtained from culture after CMV antigen stimulation. The receptor's source is a human donor in good health (CMV status not recorded). Some clones in this sample may be carry-over from other donors' samples. The chain joins TRBV7-6 to TRBJ1-4, with D perhaps matching TRBD1 (5 bases). CDR3 nucleotides: TGTGCCAGCAGCTTTTACGGAGGGACCCCCGAAAAACTGTTTTTT. This gives the protein CASSFYGGTPEKLFF.